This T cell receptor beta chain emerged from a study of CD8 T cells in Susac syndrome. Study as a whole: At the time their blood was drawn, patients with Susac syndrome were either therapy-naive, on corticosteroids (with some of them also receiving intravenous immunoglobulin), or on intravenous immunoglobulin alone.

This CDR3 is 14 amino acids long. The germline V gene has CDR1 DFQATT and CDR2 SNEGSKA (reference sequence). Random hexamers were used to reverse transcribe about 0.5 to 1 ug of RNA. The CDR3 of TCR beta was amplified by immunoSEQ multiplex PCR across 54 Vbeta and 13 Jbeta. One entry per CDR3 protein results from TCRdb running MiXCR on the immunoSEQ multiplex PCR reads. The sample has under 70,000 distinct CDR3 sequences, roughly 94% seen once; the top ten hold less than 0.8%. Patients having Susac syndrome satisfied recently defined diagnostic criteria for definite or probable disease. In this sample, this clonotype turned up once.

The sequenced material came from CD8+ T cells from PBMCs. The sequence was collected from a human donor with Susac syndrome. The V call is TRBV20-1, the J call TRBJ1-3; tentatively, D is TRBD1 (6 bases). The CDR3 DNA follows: TGCAGGGATTCAGGGGCCTCCTCTGGAAACACCATATATTTT. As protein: CRDSGASSGNTIYF.